What follows are 2 T cell receptor beta chains derived from one specimen sequenced in a study of cytomegalovirus exposure and HLA in healthy donors. 60 Vbeta and 13 Jbeta primers were used in PCR. Repertoires were generated with immunoSEQ multiplex PCR, while TCRdb's copy carries only in-frame clones and drops some. This table has tens of thousands of clones, about 83% appearing once. The sample taken for sequencing was PBMCs. Receptors were obtained from a human donor in good health.

This chain connects TRBV7-2 to TRBJ2-1; D remains ambiguous. Trimming took off 5 bases at V and 4 bases at J, with 9 bases between the two ends. CDR1 and CDR2 (germline): SGHTA, FQGNSA. The CDR3 has 13 amino acids. The CDR3 loop is CASSPEDYNEQFF. In DNA, the CDR3 is TGTGCCAGCAGCCCAGAGGATTACAATGAGCAGTTCTTC. The whole variable domain, remainder taken from reference TRBV7-2 and TRBJ2-1, is GAGVSQSPSNKVTEKGKDVELRCDPISGHTALYWYRQSLGQGLEFLIYFQGNSAPDKSGLPSDRFSAERTGGSVSTLTIQRTQQEDSAVYLCASSPEDYNEQFFGPGTRLTVL.

The chain uses TRBV19 and TRBJ2-7, with 8 bases lining up with TRBD2. The CDR3 extends over 14 amino acids. CDR1 is LNHDA and CDR2 is SQIVND in the germline V gene (reference sequence). Trimming removed 6 bases from V and 3 bases from J; junction bases left unmatched: 7. CDR3 amino acids: CASRPTSVVYEQYF. Here the CDR3 DNA reads TGTGCCAGTAGACCGACTAGCGTAGTCTACGAGCAGTACTTC.